This TCR beta chain emerged from a study of PD-L1 blockade in urothelial cancer. Clones were sequenced by immunoSEQ multiplex PCR, and TCRdb holds only the in-frame ones, with some missing. The sample records 100,000 or so clones, approximately 91% being singletons. The germline gives CDR1 SGHRS, CDR2 YFSETQ. V lost 4 bases and J lost 2, with 11 bases in between. The CDR3 totals 14 residues. This material consisted of PBMCs, taken around atezolizumab (anti-PD-L1) treatment. The chain has TRBV5-1 and TRBJ2-3, with D possibly matching TRBD2 (6 bases). This receptor was identified in a woman of 80 years or more with urothelial cancer. The CDR3 loop reads CASSRGTDTDTQYF. Here the CDR3 DNA reads TGCGCCAGCAGCCGCGGGACGGACACAGATACGCAGTATTTT.